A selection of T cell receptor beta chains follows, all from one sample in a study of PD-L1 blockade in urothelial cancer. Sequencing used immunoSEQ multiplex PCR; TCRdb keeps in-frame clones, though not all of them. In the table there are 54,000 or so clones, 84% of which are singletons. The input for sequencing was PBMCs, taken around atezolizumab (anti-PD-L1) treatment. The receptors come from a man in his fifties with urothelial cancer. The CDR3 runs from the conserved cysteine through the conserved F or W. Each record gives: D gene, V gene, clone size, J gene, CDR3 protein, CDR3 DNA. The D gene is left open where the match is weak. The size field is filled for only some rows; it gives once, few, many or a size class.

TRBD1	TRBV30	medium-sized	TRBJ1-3	CAWSRDSGSGNTIYF	TGTGCCTGGAGTCGGGACAGTGGGAGTGGAAACACCATATATTTT
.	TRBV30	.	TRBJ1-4	CAWTLGQGKLFF	TGTGCCTGGACGCTAGGCCAGGGGAAACTGTTTTTT
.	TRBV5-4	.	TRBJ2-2	CASSSGRGGGTGELFF	TGTGCCAGCAGCTCAGGCAGGGGAGGGGGCACCGGGGAGCTGTTTTTT
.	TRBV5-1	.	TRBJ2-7	CASSVQGYYEQYF	TGCGCCAGCAGCGTACAGGGTTACTACGAGCAGTACTTC
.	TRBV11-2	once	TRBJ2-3	CASSRRPLASTDTQYF	TGTGCCAGCAGCCGCAGGCCGCTAGCTAGCACAGATACGCAGTATTTT
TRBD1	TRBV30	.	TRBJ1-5	CAWRGQGGHKYSNQPQHF	TGTGCCTGGAGGGGACAAGGGGGCCATAAATATAGCAATCAGCCCCAGCATTTT
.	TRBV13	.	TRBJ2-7	CASSADSVYEQYF	TGTGCCAGCAGCGCGGATTCAGTCTACGAGCAGTACTTC
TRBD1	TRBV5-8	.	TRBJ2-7	CASSRYGQGLPEQYF	TGTGCCAGCAGCCGGTACGGACAGGGACTCCCCGAGCAGTACTTC
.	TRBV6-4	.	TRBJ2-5	CASSEQASPQETQYF	TGTGCCAGCAGTGAGCAGGCAAGCCCCCAAGAGACCCAGTACTTC
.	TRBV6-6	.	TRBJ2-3	CASTDNRSGGTDTQYF	TGTGCCAGCACCGATAACCGGTCAGGGGGCACAGATACGCAGTATTTT
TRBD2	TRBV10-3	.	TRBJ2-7	CAISDIAGGSEQYF	TGTGCCATCAGTGATATAGCGGGAGGGAGCGAGCAGTACTTC
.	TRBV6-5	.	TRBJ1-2	CASSYIGAGDYGYTF	TGTGCCAGCAGTTACATCGGGGCGGGAGACTATGGCTACACCTTC
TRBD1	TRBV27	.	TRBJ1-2	CASSLLGQGSHGYTF	TGTGCCAGCAGTTTATTGGGACAGGGAAGTCATGGCTACACCTTC
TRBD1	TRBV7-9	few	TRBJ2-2	CASSRGTGGHGELFF	TGTGCCAGCAGCCGCGGGACAGGGGGCCACGGGGAGCTGTTTTTT
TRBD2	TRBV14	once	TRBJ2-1	CASSQDSLAGGNRFNNEQFF	TGTGCCAGCAGCCAAGATTCACTAGCGGGAGGGAATCGTTTTAACAATGAGCAGTTCTTC
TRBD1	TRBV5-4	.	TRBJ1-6	CASSQLGQGLSSPLHF	TGTGCCAGCAGCCAACTCGGACAGGGGCTAAGTTCACCCCTCCACTTT
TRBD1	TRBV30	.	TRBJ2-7	CAWSLDRGPHEQYF	TGTGCCTGGAGTCTGGACAGGGGTCCCCACGAGCAGTACTTC
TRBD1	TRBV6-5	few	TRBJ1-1	CASSYGQGNTEAFF	TGTGCCAGCAGTTACGGACAGGGGAACACTGAAGCTTTCTTT
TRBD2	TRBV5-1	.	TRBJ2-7	CASSLSAGSLSYEQYF	TGCGCCAGCAGCCTTTCAGCGGGGAGTTTATCCTACGAGCAGTACTTC
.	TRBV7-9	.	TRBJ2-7	CASSLAGGGARGEQYF	TGTGCCAGCAGCTTAGCTGGAGGGGGGGCCCGCGGCGAGCAGTACTTC
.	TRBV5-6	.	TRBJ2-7	CASSLAGGRYEQYF	TGTGCCAGCAGCTTGGCTGGGGGCAGGTACGAGCAGTACTTC
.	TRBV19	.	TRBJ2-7	CASSIRVSYEQYF	TGTGCCAGTAGTATCAGGGTTTCCTACGAGCAGTACTTC
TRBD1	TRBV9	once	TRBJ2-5	CASSEPGQGSETQYF	TGTGCCAGCAGCGAACCGGGACAGGGGTCAGAGACCCAGTACTTC
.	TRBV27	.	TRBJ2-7	CASSLEGYEQYF	TGTGCCAGCAGTTTGGAGGGATACGAGCAGTACTTC
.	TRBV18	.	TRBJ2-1	CASSPLLGLQFF	TGTGCCAGCTCACCACTCTTGGGCTTGCAGTTCTTC
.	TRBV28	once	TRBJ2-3	CASSSRGIGTGKTDTQYF	TGTGCCAGCAGTTCGCGGGGGATAGGGACAGGTAAAACAGATACGCAGTATTTT
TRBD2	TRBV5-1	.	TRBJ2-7	CASSLGLAGTYEQYF	TGCGCCAGCAGCTTGGGTTTAGCGGGGACTTACGAGCAGTACTTC
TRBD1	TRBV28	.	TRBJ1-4	CASSSPGQGFVSNEKLFF	TGTGCCAGCAGTTCCCCGGGACAGGGGTTCGTCTCTAATGAAAAACTGTTTTTT
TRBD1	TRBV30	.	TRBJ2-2	CAWRGQGLGSGELFF	TGTGCCTGGAGGGGACAGGGCCTAGGGTCCGGGGAGCTGTTTTTT
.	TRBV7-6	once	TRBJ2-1	CASSSGQNEQFF	TGTGCCAGCAGTTCTGGACAGAATGAGCAGTTCTTC